This is a list of T cell receptor beta chains from one sample in a study of response to subunit inactivated influenza vaccine. TCRdb re-called the RT-PCR reads with MiXCR, one entry per CDR3 protein. Among over 750,000 distinct CDR3 sequences, 21% were seen once, and the ten largest hold about a tenth. Sequenced here: PBMCs from blood, sampled about 5 days after vaccination. The receptor source for this set is a man aged 50 or older who received an inactivated influenza vaccine. The CDR3 runs from the conserved cysteine through the conserved F or W. The order of the fields is V gene, D gene, J gene, clone size, CDR3 DNA, CDR3 protein. A D gene is named only where the DNA matches it firmly. Clone size is given for some rows only: seen once, a few or many times, or a class if the clone is expanded.

V: TRBV7-3; D: TRBD2; J: TRBJ2-3; size: few; DNA: TGTGCCAGCAGCTTATATCTTCGGGGACTAGCGGGACGCACAGATACGCAGTATTTT; CDR3: CASSLYLRGLAGRTDTQYF
V: TRBV6-2/TRBV6-3; D: NA; J: TRBJ2-5; size: NA; DNA: TGTGCCAGCAGTCCGGGACTGAAGCAAGAGACCCAGTACTTC; CDR3: CASSPGLKQETQYF
V: TRBV30; D: TRBD1; J: TRBJ2-7; size: NA; DNA: TGTGCCTGGAGTGTAGGGACAGGGGGCTACGAGCAGTACTTC; CDR3: CAWSVGTGGYEQYF
V: TRBV12-3/TRBV12-4; D: TRBD1; J: TRBJ2-3; size: NA; DNA: TGTGCCAGCAAGTCGGGACAGCGCACAGATACGCAGTATTTT; CDR3: CASKSGQRTDTQYF
V: TRBV4-3; D: TRBD1; J: TRBJ2-5; size: once; DNA: TGCGCCAGCAGCCAGGCCGGGACAGGGTGGGAGACCCAGTACTTC; CDR3: CASSQAGTGWETQYF
V: TRBV10-3; D: TRBD1; J: TRBJ2-1; size: few; DNA: TGTGCCATCAGTGAGTCATTTGGGGGACAGGGGGTCAACAATGAGCAGTTCTTC; CDR3: CAISESFGGQGVNNEQFF
V: TRBV7-3; D: TRBD2; J: TRBJ2-1; size: NA; DNA: TGTGCCAGCAGCAAAGGGACTAGCGGGAGATATGGGGGTGAGCAGTTCTTC; CDR3: CASSKGTSGRYGGEQFF
V: TRBV3-1; D: TRBD1; J: TRBJ1-1; size: NA; DNA: TGTGCCAGCAGCCAAGTAGGACGACAGGGGGCGAACACTGAAGCTTTCTTT; CDR3: CASSQVGRQGANTEAFF
V: TRBV5-1; D: NA; J: TRBJ2-7; size: NA; DNA: TGCGCCAGCAGCTTGCGACGGGTGACGGGATACGAGCAGTACTTC; CDR3: CASSLRRVTGYEQYF
V: TRBV6-5; D: NA; J: TRBJ1-3; size: few; DNA: TGTGCCAGCAGTACTCTCAGGGCAGTCTCTGGAAACACCATATATTTT; CDR3: CASSTLRAVSGNTIYF
V: TRBV5-6; D: TRBD1; J: TRBJ1-2; size: NA; DNA: TGTGCCAGCAGTGCGGGACAGGGGTTCGGCTACACCTTC; CDR3: CASSAGQGFGYTF
V: TRBV13; D: TRBD2; J: TRBJ2-7; size: few; DNA: TGTGCCAGCAGCCCACGGGCTAGCGGGGGGGCCTTCTCCTACGAGCAGTACTTC; CDR3: CASSPRASGGAFSYEQYF
V: TRBV11-2; D: NA; J: TRBJ2-7; size: few; DNA: TGTGCCAGCAGCTTAGATACTCTGGGACCGAGCTCCTACGAGCAGTACTTC; CDR3: CASSLDTLGPSSYEQYF